The rows below give T cell receptor beta chains drawn from one sample of a study of T cells after yellow fever vaccination. MiXCR, applied by TCRdb to the 5' RACE reads, yields one record per CDR3 protein. This table holds about 350,000 distinct CDR3 sequences, 8% to 9.5% found once. Sequenced here: PBMCs, sampled more than 35 days after the first yellow fever vaccination. These receptors were collected from a man younger than 35 who received the YFV17D yellow fever vaccine. The CDR3 runs from the conserved cysteine through the conserved F or W. A D gene is named only where the DNA matches it firmly. Clone size is not always given. Where it is, it says once, few, many or a class for expanded clones.

>TRBV12-3/TRBV12-4|.|TRBJ1-1|.
TGTGCCAGCCTACAGGGTCTCACTGAAGCTTTCTTT
CASLQGLTEAFF
>TRBV15|few|TRBJ1-5|.
TGTGCCACCAGCCTGGATCACAATCAGCCCCAGCATTTT
CATSLDHNQPQHF
>TRBV5-1|.|TRBJ2-2|TRBD1
TGCGCCAGCAGTCCGAAGACCACAGGGGAAGCCGGGGAGCTGTTTTTT
CASSPKTTGEAGELFF
>TRBV6-1|.|TRBJ2-1|TRBD2
TGTGCCACCCCACGGCGGGGGATTCTCGATGAGCAGTTCTTC
CATPRRGILDEQFF
>TRBV11-2|few|TRBJ1-3|.
TGTGCCACTACGACAGCCTCTGGAAACACCATATATTTT
CATTTASGNTIYF
>TRBV14|few|TRBJ2-3|TRBD2
TGTGCCAGCAGCCCCACTAGCGGGGGGGCGCCAGATACGCAGTATTTT
CASSPTSGGAPDTQYF
>TRBV20-1|.|TRBJ1-6|.
TGCAGTGCTGGGGGACGAAGCTCCTATAATTCACCCCTCCACTTT
CSAGGRSSYNSPLHF
>TRBV7-2|.|TRBJ1-5|TRBD1
TGTGCCAGCAGCTTCACAGGGGGCCCAGAGCCCCAGCATTTT
CASSFTGGPEPQHF
>TRBV2|few|TRBJ2-2|.
TGTGCCAGCAGCTACACCACCGGGGAGCTGTTTTTT
CASSYTTGELFF
>TRBV12-3/TRBV12-4|few|TRBJ2-1|.
TGTGCCAGCAGTTTCGGTGGACTCGATGAGCAGTTCTTC
CASSFGGLDEQFF
>TRBV20-1|many|TRBJ2-2|.
TGCAGTGCTAGCCCCGCCGGGGAGCTGTTTTTT
CSASPAGELFF
>TRBV3-1|many|TRBJ1-1|.
TGTGCCAGCAGCCGAAGGGAGGTCAGTGAAGCTTTCTTT
CASSRREVSEAFF
>TRBV2|few|TRBJ2-2|.
TGTGCCAGCAGTGGTTTTGTCGGGGACACCGGGGAGCTGTTTTTT
CASSGFVGDTGELFF
>TRBV9|few|TRBJ2-2|TRBD1
TGTGCCAGCAGCGTAGACAGGGGGCTCACCGGGGAGCTGTTTTTT
CASSVDRGLTGELFF
>TRBV18|few|TRBJ2-7|.
TGTGCCAGCTCACCACGCGCCCCCTCACCGGGGGCGGACTACGAGCAGTACTTC
CASSPRAPSPGADYEQYF
>TRBV7-9|few|TRBJ2-2|.
TGTGCCAGCAGCTTAGTGCTTGGGAGTAACACCGGGGAGCTGTTTTTT
CASSLVLGSNTGELFF
>TRBV20-1|.|TRBJ2-5|TRBD2
TGCAGTGCTAGGCTATGGACTAGCGGGGGGGCGGAGACCCAGTACTTC
CSARLWTSGGAETQYF
>TRBV20-1|few|TRBJ2-3|TRBD2
TGCAGTGCTAGAGATCGGGTGGGGGGGGATACGCAGTATTTT
CSARDRVGGDTQYF
>TRBV5-1|.|TRBJ2-1|.
TGCGCCAGCAGCTCGGACCCAACCTACAATGAGCAGTTCTTC
CASSSDPTYNEQFF
>TRBV7-9|.|TRBJ2-3|.
TGTGCCAGCAGCGGTCGACAGGTTAGCACAGATACGCAGTATTTT
CASSGRQVSTDTQYF
>TRBV11-2|.|TRBJ1-1|.
TGTGCCAGCAGCTTAGCTCCAGGCTTGAACACTGAAGCTTTCTTT
CASSLAPGLNTEAFF
>TRBV30|few|TRBJ1-2|.
TGTGCCTGGAGTCTCGGGGGTGGCTACACCTTC
CAWSLGGGYTF
>TRBV7-9|.|TRBJ1-2|.
TGTGCCAGCAGACACACGGGGGGGGATGGCTACACCTTC
CASRHTGGDGYTF
>TRBV27|many|TRBJ1-6|.
TGTGCCAGCAGCCTATTTCTTGGGGAAGGCTATAATTCACCCCTCCACTTT
CASSLFLGEGYNSPLHF
>TRBV29-1|.|TRBJ2-3|.
TGCAGCGTTCTGGAGGCTGGAGATACGCAGTATTTT
CSVLEAGDTQYF
>TRBV7-2|few|TRBJ2-1|TRBD2
TGTGCCAGCAGCTTAGCGCGGCTAGCGGGGGGTGAGCAGTTCTTC
CASSLARLAGGEQFF
>TRBV12-3/TRBV12-4|few|TRBJ1-4|.
TGTGCCAGCAGTTTACTGGCAGGGGCTAATGAAAAACTGTTTTTT
CASSLLAGANEKLFF
>TRBV7-9|few|TRBJ1-1|.
TGTGCCAGCACCCAAGACGGCTTGAACACTGAAGCTTTCTTT
CASTQDGLNTEAFF
>TRBV4-2|.|TRBJ2-1|TRBD2
TGTGCCAGCAGCCAAGTTTGGACGGGGGGGCCCTCCTACAATGAGCAGTTCTTC
CASSQVWTGGPSYNEQFF
>TRBV5-1|few|TRBJ1-1|TRBD1
TGCGCCAGCAGCTTGTCCGGGACAGGGCTGGGTGAAGCTTTCTTT
CASSLSGTGLGEAFF
>TRBV11-3|.|TRBJ1-1|.
TGTGCCAGCAGCTTAGGGCCCGTTAACGCTGAAGCTTTCTTT
CASSLGPVNAEAFF
>TRBV12-3/TRBV12-4|.|TRBJ1-2|.
TGTGCCAGCAGTCCCCAGGTCCGTTATGGCTACACCTTC
CASSPQVRYGYTF
>TRBV11-1|.|TRBJ1-6|.
TGTGCCAGCAGCTCAGGGACTTCCAGGAGCTCCTATAATTCACCCCTCCACTTT
CASSSGTSRSSYNSPLHF
>TRBV20-1|few|TRBJ2-1|.
TGCAGTGCTGTGTCTTACAATGAGCAGTTCTTC
CSAVSYNEQFF
>TRBV2|few|TRBJ1-1|TRBD1
TGTGCCAGCACCTCCGGGACAGGGGTAACTGAAGCTTTCTTT
CASTSGTGVTEAFF
>TRBV6-2/TRBV6-3|few|TRBJ1-1|.
TGTGCCAGCAGACGATACAGGGATCTCATGAACACTGAAGCTTTCTTT
CASRRYRDLMNTEAFF
>TRBV7-2|few|TRBJ2-7|.
TGTGCCAGCAGCTTATATCGTCCGTCGGGGAGCGAGCAGTACTTC
CASSLYRPSGSEQYF
>TRBV18|.|TRBJ1-5|.
TGTGCCAGCTCACCAACTAATATCTATCAGCCCCAGCATTTT
CASSPTNIYQPQHF
>TRBV5-5|.|TRBJ2-3|.
TGTGCCAGCAGCTTACGTTCGAGGGGTGAGGGTGATACGCAGTATTTT
CASSLRSRGEGDTQYF
>TRBV5-1|many|TRBJ2-7|.
TGCGCCAGCAGCTTGGCGGACTCAAGCTACGAGCAGTACTTC
CASSLADSSYEQYF
>TRBV6-1|.|TRBJ1-2|.
TGTGCCAGCAGTGATTCGCGTGGTGTAGGCTACACCTTC
CASSDSRGVGYTF
>TRBV5-1|many|TRBJ1-6|TRBD1
TGCGCCAGCAGCTCGTTGGGACAGGGTAACAATTCACCCCTCCACTTT
CASSSLGQGNNSPLHF
>TRBV5-1|few|TRBJ2-1|TRBD1
TGCGCCAGCAGCTTGTTAGGACAGGGTGAATACAATGAGCAGTTCTTC
CASSLLGQGEYNEQFF
>TRBV24-1|.|TRBJ1-3|.
TGTGCCACCAAGCCCGCGACGGTCAGCTCTGGAAACACCATATATTTT
CATKPATVSSGNTIYF
>TRBV12-3/TRBV12-4|.|TRBJ2-4|TRBD1
TGTGCCAGCAGTCAGACAGGGCTTGGACTAGCCAAAAACATTCAGTACTTC
CASSQTGLGLAKNIQYF
>TRBV20-1|.|TRBJ2-3|.
TGCAGTGCTAGACTCCCTCCAGATACGCAGTATTTT
CSARLPPDTQYF
>TRBV12-3/TRBV12-4|.|TRBJ2-7|TRBD1
TGTGCCAGCAGTTGGGGGACAGCCAGCTCCTACGAGCAGTACTTC
CASSWGTASSYEQYF
>TRBV15|few|TRBJ1-6|TRBD1
TGTGCCACCCGTGGACAGGTTAATTCACCCCTCCACTTT
CATRGQVNSPLHF
>TRBV12-3/TRBV12-4|few|TRBJ2-1|TRBD1
TGTGCCAGCAGTTCCCGGACAGGGGGATTTTCAGAGTTCTTC
CASSSRTGGFSEFF
>TRBV6-1|many|TRBJ2-6|.
TGTGCCAGCAGCGGGGCCTCTGGGGCCAACGTCCTGACTTTC
CASSGASGANVLTF
>TRBV6-2/TRBV6-3|.|TRBJ1-6|.
TGTGCCAGCAGTTACACATTCCCGGGACAAGGTTCACCCCTCCACTTT
CASSYTFPGQGSPLHF
>TRBV12-3/TRBV12-4|few|TRBJ1-2|.
TGTGCCAGCAGTAAGGACGTGGGTGGCTACACCTTC
CASSKDVGGYTF
>TRBV18|few|TRBJ2-3|.
TGTGCCAGCTTGTGGACAGCTAGCACAGATACGCAGTATTTT
CASLWTASTDTQYF
>TRBV10-3|few|TRBJ1-2|TRBD1
TGTGCCATCACCGAAGGGACAGGCCGAGAAGACTACACCTTC
CAITEGTGREDYTF
>TRBV6-2/TRBV6-3|.|TRBJ2-3|TRBD1
TGTGCCAGCAGTTCCTGGGACAGGGCCAGCACAGATACGCAGTATTTT
CASSSWDRASTDTQYF
>TRBV7-9|many|TRBJ2-5|.
TGTGCCAGCAGCTTATTTGGGAACGACCAAGAGACCCAGTACTTC
CASSLFGNDQETQYF
>TRBV18|few|TRBJ1-5|TRBD1
TGTGCCAGCTCACCTTTCGAAACAGGGGAAGGCCAGCCCCAGCATTTT
CASSPFETGEGQPQHF
>TRBV18|many|TRBJ2-5|TRBD1
TGTGCCAGCAGCCCCCGGGCAGGGGGTCAAGAGACCCAGTACTTC
CASSPRAGGQETQYF
>TRBV7-6|.|TRBJ2-3|.
TGTGCCAGCAGCCTCCTTCCGGGGGATGATACGCAGTATTTT
CASSLLPGDDTQYF